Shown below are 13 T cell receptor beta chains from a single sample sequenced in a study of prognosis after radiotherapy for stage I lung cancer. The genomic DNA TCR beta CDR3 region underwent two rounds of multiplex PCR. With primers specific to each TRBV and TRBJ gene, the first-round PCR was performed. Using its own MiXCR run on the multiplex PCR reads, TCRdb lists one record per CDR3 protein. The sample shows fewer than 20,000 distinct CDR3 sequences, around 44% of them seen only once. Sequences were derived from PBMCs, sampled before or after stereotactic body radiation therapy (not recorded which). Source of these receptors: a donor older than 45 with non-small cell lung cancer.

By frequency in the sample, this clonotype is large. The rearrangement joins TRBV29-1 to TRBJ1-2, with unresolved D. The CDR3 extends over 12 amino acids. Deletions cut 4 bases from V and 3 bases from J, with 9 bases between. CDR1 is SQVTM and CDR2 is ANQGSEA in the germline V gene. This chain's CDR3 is CSVVAYDYGYTF. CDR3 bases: TGCAGCGTTGTTGCTTACGACTATGGCTACACCTTC.

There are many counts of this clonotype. As DNA, the CDR3 is TGTGCCAGCAGTTTACGATCGCATGAAAAACTGTTTTTT. This codes for CASSLRSHEKLFF. The chain employs TRBV28 and TRBJ1-4, with D unclear. CDR1 and CDR2 (germline): MDHEN, SYDVKM. The CDR3 has 13 residues. V lost 2 bases to trimming and J lost 6 bases, with 7 bases between them. The full variable domain, completed using reference TRBV28 and TRBJ1-4, is DVKVTQSSRYLVKRTGEKVFLECVQDMDHENMFWYRQDPGLGLRLIYFSYDVKMKEKGDIPEGYSVSREKKERFSLILESASTNQTSMYLCASSLRSHEKLFFGSGTQLSVL.

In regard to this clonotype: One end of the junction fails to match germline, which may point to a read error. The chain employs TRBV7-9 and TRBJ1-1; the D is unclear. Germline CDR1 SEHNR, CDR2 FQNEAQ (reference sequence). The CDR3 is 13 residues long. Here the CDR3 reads CANSSHGNTEAFF. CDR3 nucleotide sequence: TGTGCCAACAGCTCCCATGGGAACACTGAAGCTTTCTTT.

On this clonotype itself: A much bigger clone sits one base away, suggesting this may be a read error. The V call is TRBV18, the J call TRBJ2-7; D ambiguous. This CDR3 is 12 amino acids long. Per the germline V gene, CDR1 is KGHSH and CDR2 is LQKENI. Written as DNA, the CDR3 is TGTGTCAGCTCACCGGCAGGTTGGGAGCAGTACTTC. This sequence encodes CVSSPAGWEQYF.

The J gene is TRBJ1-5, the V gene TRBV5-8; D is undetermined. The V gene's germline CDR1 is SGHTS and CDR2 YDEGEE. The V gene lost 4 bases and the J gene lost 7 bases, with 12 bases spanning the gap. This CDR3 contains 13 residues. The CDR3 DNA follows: TGTGCCAGCAGCCGCGAGGAACGGCAGCCCCAGCATTTT. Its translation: CASSREERQPQHF. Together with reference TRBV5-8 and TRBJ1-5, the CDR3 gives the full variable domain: EAGVTQSPTHLIKTRGQQATLRCSPISGHTSVYWYQQALGLGLQFLLWYDEGEERNRGNFPPRFSGRQFPNYSSELNVNALELEDSALYLCASSREERQPQHFGDGTRLSIL.

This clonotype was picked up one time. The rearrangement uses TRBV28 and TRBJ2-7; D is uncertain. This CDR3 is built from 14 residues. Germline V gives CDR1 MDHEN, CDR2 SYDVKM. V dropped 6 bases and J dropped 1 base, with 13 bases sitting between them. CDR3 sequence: CASSRPGQSYEQYF. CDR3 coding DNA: TGTGCCAGCAGCCGTCCCGGGCAGTCCTACGAGCAGTACTTC.

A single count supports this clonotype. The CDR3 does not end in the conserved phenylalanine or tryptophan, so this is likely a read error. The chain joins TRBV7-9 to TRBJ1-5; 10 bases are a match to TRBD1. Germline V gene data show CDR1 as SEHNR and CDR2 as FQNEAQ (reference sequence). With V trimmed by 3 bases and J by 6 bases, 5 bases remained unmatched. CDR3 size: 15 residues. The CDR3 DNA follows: TGTGCCAGCAGCTTCGGGACAGGGGCTGTTCAGCCCCAGCATCTT. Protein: CASSFGTGAVQPQHL.

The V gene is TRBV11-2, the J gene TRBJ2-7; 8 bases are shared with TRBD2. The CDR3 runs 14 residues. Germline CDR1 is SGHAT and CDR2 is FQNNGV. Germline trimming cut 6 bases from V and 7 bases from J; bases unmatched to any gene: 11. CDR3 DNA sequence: TGTGCCAGCAGAGGCTGTCGGGAGGGCGTTGAGCAGTACTTC. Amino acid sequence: CASRGCREGVEQYF.

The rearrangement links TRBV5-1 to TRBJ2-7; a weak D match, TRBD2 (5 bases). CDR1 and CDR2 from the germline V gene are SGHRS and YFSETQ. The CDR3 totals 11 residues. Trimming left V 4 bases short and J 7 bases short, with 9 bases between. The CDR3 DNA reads TGCGCCAGCAGCCTTACGGGGGAGCAGTACTTC. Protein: CASSLTGEQYF.

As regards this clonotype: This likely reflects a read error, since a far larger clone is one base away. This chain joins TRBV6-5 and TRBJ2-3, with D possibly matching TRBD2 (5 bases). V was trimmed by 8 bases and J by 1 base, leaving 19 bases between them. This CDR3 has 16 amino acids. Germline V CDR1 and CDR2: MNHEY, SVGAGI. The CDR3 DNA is TGTGCCAGCGTCTCCCCCCCCGTGGGAGGCACAGATACGCAGTATTTT. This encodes CASVSPPVGGTDTQYF.

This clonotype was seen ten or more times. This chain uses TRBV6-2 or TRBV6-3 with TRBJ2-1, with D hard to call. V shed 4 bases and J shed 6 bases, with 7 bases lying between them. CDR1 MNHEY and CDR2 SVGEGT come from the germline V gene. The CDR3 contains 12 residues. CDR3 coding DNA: TGTGCCAGCAGTTCCAGAGTCAATGAGCAGTTCTTC. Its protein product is CASSSRVNEQFF.

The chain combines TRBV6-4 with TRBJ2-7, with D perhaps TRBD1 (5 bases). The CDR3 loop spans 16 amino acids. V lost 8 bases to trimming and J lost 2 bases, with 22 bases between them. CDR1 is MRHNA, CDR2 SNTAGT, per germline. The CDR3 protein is CASLCGAQVNPYEQYF. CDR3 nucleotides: TGTGCCAGCTTATGTGGGGCGCAGGTAAACCCCTACGAGCAGTACTTC.

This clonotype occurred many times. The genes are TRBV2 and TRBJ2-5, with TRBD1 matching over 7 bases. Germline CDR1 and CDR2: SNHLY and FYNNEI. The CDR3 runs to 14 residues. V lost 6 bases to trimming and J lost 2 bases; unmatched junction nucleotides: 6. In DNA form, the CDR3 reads TGTGCCAGCAGAGGGGGCAGGGGACAAGAGACCCAGTACTTC. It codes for CASRGGRGQETQYF.